This T cell receptor beta chain was profiled in a study of regulatory T cells in long-lasting Graves disease. Broader study findings: Compared with new cases, persistent Graves' patients showed reduced TCR diversity.

This clonotype showed up many times. Its target is unknown. Time point described: newly diagnosed GD, antithyroid drugs for less than 3 months. The TCR library was prepared using RNA isolated from PBMCs. Germline-derived CDR1 and CDR2 are MNHNS and SASEGT. Trimming cost V 6 bases and J 2 bases, with 14 bases left between them. The CDR3 has 14 residues. Building the TCR beta libraries relied on iRepertoire HTBI primers, and CDR3 regions underwent Arm-PCR. Authors' processing steps: Overall, samples carried 62 TRBV and over 12 TRBJ segments. TCRdb analysed the multiplex PCR reads with MiXCR anew, one entry per CDR3 protein. The V and J calls were determined by TCRdb, not by the authors. The table has approximately 300,000 distinct CDR3 sequences, 15% to 20% seen once; the top ten hold 38%.

The clonotype comes from a female donor with Graves disease. The input for sequencing was peripheral blood mononuclear cells (PBMCs), taken at new diagnosis, from a patient treated with antithyroid drugs. The chain is built from TRBV6-1 and TRBJ2-7; D is possibly TRBD1 or TRBD2 (5 bases each). The CDR3 DNA follows: TGTGCCAGCAGGGTTGGGGGTATCCCCTACGAGCAGTACTTC. Its translation is CASRVGGIPYEQYF.